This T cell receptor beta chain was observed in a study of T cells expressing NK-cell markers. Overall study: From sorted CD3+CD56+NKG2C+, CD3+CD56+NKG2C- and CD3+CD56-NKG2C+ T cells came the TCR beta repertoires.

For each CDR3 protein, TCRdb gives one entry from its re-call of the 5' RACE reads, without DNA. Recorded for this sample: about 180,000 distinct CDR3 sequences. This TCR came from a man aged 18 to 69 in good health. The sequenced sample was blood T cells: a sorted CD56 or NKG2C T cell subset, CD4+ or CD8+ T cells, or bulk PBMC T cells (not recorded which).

CDR3 loop: CASSLATHKNYEQYF. The chain links TRBV13 to TRBJ2-7. This CDR3 has 15 residues. Germline lookup yields CDR1 PRHDT and CDR2 FYEKMQ (reference sequence).